This entry features one T cell receptor beta chain sequence. Germline loops: CDR1 SGHNT, CDR2 YYREEE (reference sequence). The ends were cut back, 0 bases at V and 0 bases at J, with 6 bases in the middle. The CDR3 totals 14 residues. These data originate in a study of blood T cell repertoires in COVID-19. The method was immunoSEQ multiplex PCR; TCRdb's version includes in-frame clones alone and lacks a portion of them. The table includes approximately 170,000 clones, over 75% detected once. The chain has TRBV5-4 and TRBJ1-2; no reliable D call. This sequence was found in a man between 65 and 85 years old who had recovered from COVID-19. Sequenced: peripheral blood. The CDR3 protein is CASSLDQSNYGYTF. CDR3 DNA sequence: TGTGCCAGCAGCTTGGATCAGTCTAACTATGGCTACACCTTC.